The next 5 T cell receptor beta chains were all read from a single sample in a study of T cells after posttransplantation cyclophosphamide. Profiling relied on immunoSEQ multiplex PCR, and the TCRdb table lists in-frame clones only, not all of them. The table lists approximately 39,000 clones, no singletons, with 2.5% in the top ten. Sample: PBMCs. These receptors were taken from a man over 45 in good health, CMV-negative, and a related stem cell transplant donor.

This clone appeared many times. The chain links TRBV7-5 to TRBJ2-1; the D call in the table, TRBD2, was not verified against the DNA. TRBV7-5 is noted as a pseudogene. The CDR3 runs to 14 residues. The CDR3 sequence is CARSSSLAGNEQFF. DNA for the CDR3: TGTGCCAGAAGCTCGTCATTAGCGGGAAATGAGCAGTTCTTC.

This chain connects TRBV9 to TRBJ2-5; TRBD2 matches 15 bases. With 0 bases clipped from V and 1 base from J, the junction kept 4 bases outside the gene matches. Germline assignment: CDR1 SGDLS and CDR2 YYNGEE. The CDR3 extends over 18 amino acids. Here the CDR3 reads CASSVGTSGGARQETQYF. The CDR3 DNA reads as TGTGCCAGCAGCGTAGGGACTAGCGGGGGGGCCCGCCAAGAGACCCAGTACTTC. Full variable domain (remainder filled in from reference TRBV9 and TRBJ2-5): DSGVTQTPKHLITATGQRVTLRCSPRSGDLSVYWYQQSLDQGLQFLIQYYNGEERAKGNILERFSAQQFPDLHSELNLSSLELGDSALYFCASSVGTSGGARQETQYFGPGTRLLVL.

This clone was detected only a few times. Distinct nucleotide sequences in the sample also encode this CDR3. This chain joins TRBV28 and TRBJ2-3, with a weak D call TRBD2 (6 bases). The CDR3 covers 15 residues. Germline V gene sequence: CDR1 MDHEN, CDR2 SYDVKM. With 7 bases removed from V and 0 bases from J, the gap between germline ends came to 14 bases. CDR3 bases: TGTGCCAGCAAGGTGGGAGCGGGTAGCACAGATACGCAGTATTTT. Amino acid sequence: CASKVGAGSTDTQYF.

This clone showed up many times. V gene TRBV19 combines with J gene TRBJ2-1; tentatively, D is TRBD2 (6 bases). The CDR3 length is 16 residues. Germline V gene data show CDR1 as LNHDA and CDR2 as SQIVND (reference sequence). Trimming took 4 bases from V and 4 from J, leaving 17 bases between them. CDR3 loop: CASSRGAGNEYNEQFF. CDR3 DNA: TGTGCCAGTAGTAGAGGAGCGGGCAACGAATACAATGAGCAGTTCTTC.

This clone was seen many times. The chain has TRBV6-1 and TRBJ1-1; 9 nucleotides agree with TRBD1. With V trimmed by 4 bases and J by 4 bases, 10 bases remained unmatched. The CDR3 has 16 amino acids. Germline V gene sequence: CDR1 MNHNS, CDR2 SASEGT. CDR3 region: CASSGPTGGYSTEAFF. DNA of the CDR3: TGTGCCAGCAGTGGCCCGACAGGGGGATATTCCACTGAAGCTTTCTTT.